At least ten counts were recorded for the clone carrying this T cell receptor (beta chain). The antigen is not known. Germline V gene sequence: CDR1 SGHVS, CDR2 FNYEAQ. Trimming took 3 bases from V and 0 from J, leaving 4 bases between them. The CDR3 sequence is 13 residues long. The sample comes from a study of T cell repertoires in cytomegalovirus infection. Study information: Recently identified HLA-C-restricted CMV epitopes were among the peptides used. General study results and limits: HLA-C-restricted TCR beta clonotypes specific for CMV led the ex vivo response.

TCRdb recomputed calls from the reads with MiXCR, one row per CDR3 protein. Among under 350,000 distinct CDR3 sequences listed, about 20% were seen once. This sample comprised cultured PBMCs, obtained from culture after CMV antigen stimulation. This clonotype was sampled from a human donor in good health (CMV status not recorded). Some clones in this sample may be carry-over from other donors' samples. The V call is TRBV7-6, the J call TRBJ2-3; D is unclear. The CDR3 reads CASSFFSTDTQYF. CDR3 coding DNA: TGTGCCAGCAGCTTTTTTAGCACAGATACGCAGTATTTT.